The rows below give T cell receptor beta chains drawn from one sample of a study of technical replicates of blood from a few donors. Assay used: immunoSEQ multiplex PCR; TCRdb lists only in-frame clones, some missing. The sample includes about 82,000 clones, 96% of them seen just once. Sequencing was done on a sample of T cells isolated from PBMCs. All receptors come from a human donor in good health. CDR3s include the opening cysteine and the closing phenylalanine or tryptophan. The order of the fields is clone size, V gene, J gene, D gene, CDR3 length, CDR3 DNA, CDR3 protein. D genes are given only for firm matches. The listing skips clone size in some rows; elsewhere it reads once, few, many or a size class.

clone_size: NA
v_call: TRBV10-2
j_call: TRBJ1-3
d_call: TRBD1
cdr3_length: 15
cdr3_nt: TGCGCCAGCAGTGACTCTGGACAGGCCTGGGACACCATATATTTT
cdr3_aa: CASSDSGQAWDTIYF

clone_size: NA
v_call: TRBV7-6
j_call: TRBJ2-1
d_call: TRBD2
cdr3_length: 16
cdr3_nt: TGTGCCAGCAGCTTAGCCGAGCGGGGAAACTACAATGAGCAGTTCTTC
cdr3_aa: CASSLAERGNYNEQFF

clone_size: NA
v_call: TRBV7-6
j_call: TRBJ1-1
d_call: NA
cdr3_length: 13
cdr3_nt: TGTGCCAGCAGCTTAATCGGGTACGGTGAAGCTTTCTTT
cdr3_aa: CASSLIGYGEAFF

clone_size: NA
v_call: TRBV9
j_call: TRBJ2-7
d_call: NA
cdr3_length: 15
cdr3_nt: TGTGCCAGCAGCGTAACCCCTAGCGTCCTCTACGAGCAGTACTTC
cdr3_aa: CASSVTPSVLYEQYF

clone_size: NA
v_call: TRBV4-1
j_call: TRBJ2-1
d_call: TRBD1
cdr3_length: 15
cdr3_nt: TGCGCCAGCAGCCAAGATGAGACAGGGGGGCGTGAGCAGTTCTTC
cdr3_aa: CASSQDETGGREQFF

clone_size: NA
v_call: TRBV29-1
j_call: TRBJ2-7
d_call: TRBD1
cdr3_length: 17
cdr3_nt: TGCAGCGTTGAAGACCCAGGGGGCCCTGGGGGCTACTACGAGCAGTACTTC
cdr3_aa: CSVEDPGGPGGYYEQYF

clone_size: NA
v_call: TRBV7-9
j_call: TRBJ2-1
d_call: NA
cdr3_length: 15
cdr3_nt: TGTGCCAGCAGCTTATTCGGGGGTACCTACAATGAGCAGTTCTTC
cdr3_aa: CASSLFGGTYNEQFF

clone_size: NA
v_call: TRBV10-1
j_call: TRBJ2-1
d_call: TRBD2
cdr3_length: 15
cdr3_nt: TGCGCCAGCAGTTATGTCCCGGGACTAGCGGAGCAGCAGTTCTTC
cdr3_aa: CASSYVPGLAEQQFF

clone_size: NA
v_call: TRBV10-3
j_call: TRBJ2-7
d_call: TRBD2
cdr3_length: 15
cdr3_nt: TGTGCCATCAGTCGATCGAGCGGGAGAGCCTACGAGCAGTACTTC
cdr3_aa: CAISRSSGRAYEQYF

clone_size: NA
v_call: TRBV18
j_call: TRBJ1-1
d_call: NA
cdr3_length: 13
cdr3_nt: TGTGCCAGCTCGCAGAACACAGGGTTGGAAGCTTTCTTT
cdr3_aa: CASSQNTGLEAFF

clone_size: NA
v_call: TRBV9
j_call: TRBJ1-2
d_call: NA
cdr3_length: 14
cdr3_nt: TGTGCCAGCAGCGCCCGGGGATCTAACTATGGCTACACCTTC
cdr3_aa: CASSARGSNYGYTF

clone_size: NA
v_call: TRBV7-3
j_call: TRBJ1-1
d_call: NA
cdr3_length: 13
cdr3_nt: TGTGCCAGCAGCCACGACAGAAACACTGAAGCTTTCTTT
cdr3_aa: CASSHDRNTEAFF

clone_size: NA
v_call: TRBV2
j_call: TRBJ2-7
d_call: TRBD2
cdr3_length: 15
cdr3_nt: TGTGCCAGCAGCTCCCGGGGGGGGCGTCGATACGAGCAGTACTTC
cdr3_aa: CASSSRGGRRYEQYF

clone_size: NA
v_call: TRBV5-6
j_call: TRBJ2-5
d_call: TRBD1
cdr3_length: 15
cdr3_nt: TGTGCCAGCAGCTTGGATGGGACAGGGGTTGAGACCCAGTACTTC
cdr3_aa: CASSLDGTGVETQYF

clone_size: NA
v_call: TRBV5-1
j_call: TRBJ1-2
d_call: NA
cdr3_length: 13
cdr3_nt: TGCGCCAGCAGCTTGACAGGGACGGAAGGCTACACCTTC
cdr3_aa: CASSLTGTEGYTF

clone_size: NA
v_call: TRBV27
j_call: TRBJ2-7
d_call: TRBD2
cdr3_length: 16
cdr3_nt: TGTGCCAGCAGTGTATCTTCCGGGACTAGGGCCTACGAGCAGTACTTC
cdr3_aa: CASSVSSGTRAYEQYF

clone_size: NA
v_call: TRBV6-5
j_call: TRBJ2-7
d_call: NA
cdr3_length: 14
cdr3_nt: TGTGCCAGCAGTTACGATGCCGAATCCGGCGAGCAGTACTTC
cdr3_aa: CASSYDAESGEQYF

clone_size: NA
v_call: TRBV18
j_call: TRBJ2-2
d_call: TRBD1
cdr3_length: 17
cdr3_nt: TGTGCCAGCTCACCACCTACAGGGACAGTGAACACCGGGGAGCTGTTTTTT
cdr3_aa: CASSPPTGTVNTGELFF

clone_size: once
v_call: TRBV4-2
j_call: TRBJ2-3
d_call: TRBD1
cdr3_length: 20
cdr3_nt: TGTGCCAGCAGCCAAGATGTTTCGGGATCCAGACAGGGGGCCGGAGATACGCAGTATTTT
cdr3_aa: CASSQDVSGSRQGAGDTQYF

clone_size: NA
v_call: TRBV6-5
j_call: TRBJ2-1
d_call: NA
cdr3_length: 15
cdr3_nt: TGTGCCAGCAGTTACGAGGGGGGAGGGTACAATGAGCAGTTCTTC
cdr3_aa: CASSYEGGGYNEQFF

clone_size: NA
v_call: TRBV28
j_call: TRBJ1-2
d_call: NA
cdr3_length: 12
cdr3_nt: TGTGCCAGCGAGGGGACAATCTATGGCTACACCTTC
cdr3_aa: CASEGTIYGYTF

clone_size: NA
v_call: TRBV19
j_call: TRBJ2-1
d_call: NA
cdr3_length: 15
cdr3_nt: TGTGCCAGTAGTATAGATCGCGCCTCCTACAATGAGCAGTTCTTC
cdr3_aa: CASSIDRASYNEQFF

clone_size: NA
v_call: TRBV10-3
j_call: TRBJ2-2
d_call: TRBD2
cdr3_length: 23
cdr3_nt: TGTGCCATCAGTGAGTCCCTAGGGGGGACAGGGACTAGCGGGAGTGTCAGCACCGGGGAGCTGTTTTTT
cdr3_aa: CAISESLGGTGTSGSVSTGELFF

clone_size: NA
v_call: TRBV13
j_call: TRBJ2-2
d_call: TRBD2
cdr3_length: 17
cdr3_nt: TGTGCCAGCAGCTTCCGCCAGCGGGAGATGAACACCGGGGAGCTGTTTTTT
cdr3_aa: CASSFRQREMNTGELFF

clone_size: once
v_call: TRBV29-1
j_call: TRBJ1-1
d_call: NA
cdr3_length: 13
cdr3_nt: TGCAGCGTTCGGGACACTCTGAACACTGAAGCTTTCTTT
cdr3_aa: CSVRDTLNTEAFF

clone_size: NA
v_call: TRBV5-4
j_call: TRBJ1-5
d_call: NA
cdr3_length: 15
cdr3_nt: TGTGCCAGCAGCTTGGGAGGAGAAAGGAATCAGCCCCAGCATTTT
cdr3_aa: CASSLGGERNQPQHF

clone_size: NA
v_call: TRBV11-3
j_call: TRBJ2-3
d_call: TRBD2
cdr3_length: 13
cdr3_nt: TGTGCCAGCAGCTTTCCCGGGGGGAATACGCAGTATTTT
cdr3_aa: CASSFPGGNTQYF

clone_size: NA
v_call: TRBV15
j_call: TRBJ1-5
d_call: TRBD1
cdr3_length: 18
cdr3_nt: TGTGCCACCAGCAGGGACCTATCCGGGACAGTCCTCAATCAGCCCCAGCATTTT
cdr3_aa: CATSRDLSGTVLNQPQHF

clone_size: NA
v_call: TRBV6-5
j_call: TRBJ2-7
d_call: NA
cdr3_length: 15
cdr3_nt: TGTGCCAGCCCCCCCCGCGCGGGGTCGGCCTACGAGCAGTACTTC
cdr3_aa: CASPPRAGSAYEQYF

clone_size: NA
v_call: TRBV11-2
j_call: TRBJ2-7
d_call: TRBD1
cdr3_length: 15
cdr3_nt: TGTGCCAGCAGCTCCAGGACAGGGCTACCCGACGAGCAGTACTTC
cdr3_aa: CASSSRTGLPDEQYF

clone_size: NA
v_call: TRBV6-6
j_call: TRBJ2-7
d_call: NA
cdr3_length: 13
cdr3_nt: TGTGCCAGCTCGGAGACTAGCTCCTACGAGCAGTACTTC
cdr3_aa: CASSETSSYEQYF

clone_size: NA
v_call: TRBV4-1
j_call: TRBJ2-7
d_call: TRBD2
cdr3_length: 16
cdr3_nt: TGCGCCAGCAGCCAAGATGAGGGACTAGGTCTCGTCGAGCAGTACTTC
cdr3_aa: CASSQDEGLGLVEQYF

clone_size: NA
v_call: TRBV15
j_call: TRBJ1-1
d_call: NA
cdr3_length: 13
cdr3_nt: TGTGCCACCAGCAGGACAGGGAACACTGAAGCTTTCTTT
cdr3_aa: CATSRTGNTEAFF

clone_size: NA
v_call: TRBV10-3
j_call: TRBJ2-2
d_call: TRBD2
cdr3_length: 16
cdr3_nt: TGTGCCATCAGTGAGGAGGCTAGCGGACTCACCGGGGAGCTGTTTTTT
cdr3_aa: CAISEEASGLTGELFF

clone_size: NA
v_call: TRBV6-5
j_call: TRBJ2-3
d_call: TRBD2
cdr3_length: 15
cdr3_nt: TGTGCCAGCAGTTACGAGGGAGGGATCACAGATACGCAGTATTTT
cdr3_aa: CASSYEGGITDTQYF

clone_size: NA
v_call: TRBV5-1
j_call: TRBJ1-5
d_call: TRBD1
cdr3_length: 14
cdr3_nt: TGCGCCAGCAGCCTCACAGGGGGCAATCAGCCCCAGCATTTT
cdr3_aa: CASSLTGGNQPQHF

clone_size: NA
v_call: TRBV11-3
j_call: TRBJ2-1
d_call: NA
cdr3_length: 15
cdr3_nt: TGTGCCAGCAGCCTAGGACTGAGCTCCTACAATGAGCAGTTCTTC
cdr3_aa: CASSLGLSSYNEQFF

clone_size: few
v_call: TRBV7-9
j_call: TRBJ1-2
d_call: NA
cdr3_length: 15
cdr3_nt: TGTGCCAGCAGCTTAGGTCTGGGGAGATTAGGTGGCTACACCTTC
cdr3_aa: CASSLGLGRLGGYTF

clone_size: NA
v_call: TRBV5-1
j_call: TRBJ2-1
d_call: NA
cdr3_length: 17
cdr3_nt: TGCGCCAGCACCACACACCGATGGCTAGCGAACTACAATGAGCAGTTCTTC
cdr3_aa: CASTTHRWLANYNEQFF

clone_size: NA
v_call: TRBV28
j_call: TRBJ1-3
d_call: NA
cdr3_length: 12
cdr3_nt: TGTGCCAGCAGTTTAGAGGGAAACACCATATATTTT
cdr3_aa: CASSLEGNTIYF